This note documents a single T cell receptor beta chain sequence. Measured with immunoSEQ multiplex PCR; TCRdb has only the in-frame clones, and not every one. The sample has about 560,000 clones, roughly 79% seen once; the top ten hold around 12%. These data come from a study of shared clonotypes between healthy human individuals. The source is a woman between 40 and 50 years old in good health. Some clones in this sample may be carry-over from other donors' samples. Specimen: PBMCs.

The CDR3, as DNA: TGTGCCAGTAGTATAGGAGAGGGGCGCGGCTACACCTTC. It encodes CASSIGEGRGYTF. J is TRBJ1-2 and V is TRBV19, with D possibly being TRBD1 (5 bases). The germline gives CDR1 LNHDA, CDR2 SQIVND (reference sequence). V shed 1 base and J shed 8 bases, with 11 bases lying between them. CDR3 length equals 13 residues.